Listed below are T cell receptor beta chains from one sample, sequenced in a study of blood T cell repertoires in COVID-19. The repertoire was sequenced with immunoSEQ multiplex PCR; TCRdb's copy has only in-frame clones and lacks some. Here the sample spans 250,000 or so clones, 75% to 90% being singletons. Material: PBMCs or T cells enriched from blood (not recorded which). The receptor set was obtained from a woman aged 40 to 50 who had been exposed to COVID-19. Both conserved end residues are part of each CDR3. For some rows the clone size is stated as once, few or many, or as a class when expanded; others skip it.

v_call: TRBV9
j_call: TRBJ1-5
cdr3_length: 15
clone_size: NA
cdr3_aa: CASSPSDSTDQPQHF

v_call: TRBV9
j_call: TRBJ1-2
cdr3_length: 15
clone_size: NA
cdr3_aa: CASRDGGEPNYGYTF

v_call: TRBV28
j_call: TRBJ1-1
cdr3_length: 16
clone_size: NA
cdr3_aa: CASRPAGREMNTEAFF

v_call: TRBV5-1
j_call: TRBJ1-2
cdr3_length: 13
clone_size: NA
cdr3_aa: CASSTDTNYGYTF

v_call: TRBV27
j_call: TRBJ1-6
cdr3_length: 13
clone_size: NA
cdr3_aa: CASGTGNNSPLHF

v_call: TRBV6-2/TRBV6-3
j_call: TRBJ1-2
cdr3_length: 14
clone_size: NA
cdr3_aa: CASSQQGIRFGYTF

v_call: TRBV19
j_call: TRBJ2-2
cdr3_length: 16
clone_size: NA
cdr3_aa: CASSSTGTAITGELFF

v_call: TRBV5-6
j_call: TRBJ1-3
cdr3_length: 15
clone_size: once
cdr3_aa: CASSFSGGPGNTIYF

v_call: TRBV6-2/TRBV6-3
j_call: TRBJ2-2
cdr3_length: 16
clone_size: NA
cdr3_aa: CASSYPKLVSPGELFF

v_call: TRBV28
j_call: TRBJ1-4
cdr3_length: 15
clone_size: NA
cdr3_aa: CASTRGGQGGEKLFF

v_call: TRBV28
j_call: TRBJ2-1
cdr3_length: 14
clone_size: NA
cdr3_aa: CASGRADRNNEQFF

v_call: TRBV7-2
j_call: TRBJ2-7
cdr3_length: 14
clone_size: NA
cdr3_aa: CASSSRGRGSEQYF

v_call: TRBV30
j_call: TRBJ1-1
cdr3_length: 18
clone_size: NA
cdr3_aa: CAGSFRTGGEGSGTEAFF

v_call: TRBV18
j_call: TRBJ2-5
cdr3_length: 12
clone_size: NA
cdr3_aa: CASSPPLATQYF

v_call: TRBV3-1/TRBV3-2
j_call: TRBJ2-1
cdr3_length: 16
clone_size: NA
cdr3_aa: CASSQDRRRSYNEQFF

v_call: TRBV6-5
j_call: TRBJ2-2
cdr3_length: 14
clone_size: NA
cdr3_aa: CASSYRQNTGELFF

v_call: TRBV5-4
j_call: TRBJ2-5
cdr3_length: 14
clone_size: NA
cdr3_aa: CASSPHLAQETQYF

v_call: TRBV4-3
j_call: TRBJ1-3
cdr3_length: 15
clone_size: NA
cdr3_aa: CASSQGSSRGNTIYF

v_call: TRBV7-9
j_call: TRBJ1-1
cdr3_length: 15
clone_size: NA
cdr3_aa: CASSSFEPGNTEAFF

v_call: TRBV3-1/TRBV3-2
j_call: TRBJ2-1
cdr3_length: 18
clone_size: NA
cdr3_aa: CASSQVSTSGGLYNEQFF

v_call: TRBV6-5
j_call: TRBJ2-2
cdr3_length: 15
clone_size: NA
cdr3_aa: CASSSAGGLTGELFF

v_call: TRBV7-9
j_call: TRBJ1-4
cdr3_length: 13
clone_size: NA
cdr3_aa: CASSLRVNEKLFF

v_call: TRBV7-8
j_call: TRBJ1-1
cdr3_length: 14
clone_size: NA
cdr3_aa: CASSLVPVNTEAFF

v_call: TRBV28
j_call: TRBJ2-3
cdr3_length: 15
clone_size: NA
cdr3_aa: CASTLGPSGRDTQYF

v_call: TRBV5-1
j_call: TRBJ1-3
cdr3_length: 15
clone_size: NA
cdr3_aa: CASSLSGGTGNTIYF

v_call: TRBV11-3
j_call: TRBJ2-1
cdr3_length: 20
clone_size: NA
cdr3_aa: CASSEGLAGGSRDSYNEQFF

v_call: TRBV6-2/TRBV6-3
j_call: TRBJ2-7
cdr3_length: 13
clone_size: NA
cdr3_aa: CASSYLGPYEQYF

v_call: TRBV24-1
j_call: TRBJ2-1
cdr3_length: 13
clone_size: NA
cdr3_aa: CATSDLPEDEQFF

v_call: TRBV3-1/TRBV3-2
j_call: TRBJ2-5
cdr3_length: 15
clone_size: once
cdr3_aa: CASTSRGTYQETQYF

v_call: TRBV30
j_call: TRBJ1-3
cdr3_length: 13
clone_size: NA
cdr3_aa: CAWSDSYGNTIYF

v_call: TRBV19
j_call: TRBJ1-3
cdr3_length: 18
clone_size: NA
cdr3_aa: CASSSSTTWTARGNTIYF

v_call: TRBV28
j_call: TRBJ2-7
cdr3_length: 14
clone_size: few
cdr3_aa: CASSLGTGLREQYF

v_call: TRBV4-1
j_call: TRBJ2-1
cdr3_length: 13
clone_size: NA
cdr3_aa: CASSQVDRDEQFF

v_call: TRBV4-2
j_call: TRBJ2-1
cdr3_length: 13
clone_size: NA
cdr3_aa: CASSPSDYNEQFF

v_call: TRBV7-9
j_call: TRBJ2-3
cdr3_length: 15
clone_size: NA
cdr3_aa: CASSSQTSGDPLEYF

v_call: TRBV27
j_call: TRBJ1-3
cdr3_length: 16
clone_size: NA
cdr3_aa: CASSLSAGESGNTIYF

v_call: TRBV30
j_call: TRBJ1-6
cdr3_length: 16
clone_size: NA
cdr3_aa: CAWSGAGTRNYSPLHF

v_call: TRBV7-2
j_call: TRBJ2-2
cdr3_length: 18
clone_size: NA
cdr3_aa: CASSSRPSGGVGGGELFF

v_call: TRBV6-5
j_call: TRBJ1-1
cdr3_length: 15
clone_size: NA
cdr3_aa: CASSYPDRGDTEAFF

v_call: TRBV28
j_call: TRBJ1-4
cdr3_length: 12
clone_size: once
cdr3_aa: CASSISDEKLFF

v_call: TRBV15
j_call: TRBJ2-2
cdr3_length: 16
clone_size: NA
cdr3_aa: CATSRDSGGATGELFF

v_call: TRBV15
j_call: TRBJ1-4
cdr3_length: 18
clone_size: NA
cdr3_aa: CATSRDRGRLSTNEKLFF

v_call: TRBV30
j_call: TRBJ2-1
cdr3_length: 13
clone_size: NA
cdr3_aa: CARAGPSINEQFF

v_call: TRBV15
j_call: TRBJ2-6
cdr3_length: 19
clone_size: NA
cdr3_aa: CATSRDRQEGLSGANVLTF

v_call: TRBV3-1/TRBV3-2
j_call: TRBJ2-5
cdr3_length: 14
clone_size: NA
cdr3_aa: CASSQGSQDGTQYF

v_call: TRBV7-2
j_call: TRBJ1-1
cdr3_length: 12
clone_size: NA
cdr3_aa: CASSFYPAEAFF